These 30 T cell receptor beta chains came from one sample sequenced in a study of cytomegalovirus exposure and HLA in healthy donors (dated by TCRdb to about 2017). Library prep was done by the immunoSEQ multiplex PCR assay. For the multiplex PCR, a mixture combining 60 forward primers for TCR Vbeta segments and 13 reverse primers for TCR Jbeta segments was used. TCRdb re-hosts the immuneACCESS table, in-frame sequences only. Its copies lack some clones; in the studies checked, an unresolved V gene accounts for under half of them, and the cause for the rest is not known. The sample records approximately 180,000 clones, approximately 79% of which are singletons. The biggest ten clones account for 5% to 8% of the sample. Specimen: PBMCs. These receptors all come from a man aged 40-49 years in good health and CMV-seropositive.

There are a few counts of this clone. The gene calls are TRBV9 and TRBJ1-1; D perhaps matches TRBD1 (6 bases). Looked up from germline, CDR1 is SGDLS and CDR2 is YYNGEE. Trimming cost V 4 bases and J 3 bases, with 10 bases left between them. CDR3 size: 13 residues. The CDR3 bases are TGTGCCAGCAGCCCAAGGACAGACACTGAAGCTTTCTTT. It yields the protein CASSPRTDTEAFF.

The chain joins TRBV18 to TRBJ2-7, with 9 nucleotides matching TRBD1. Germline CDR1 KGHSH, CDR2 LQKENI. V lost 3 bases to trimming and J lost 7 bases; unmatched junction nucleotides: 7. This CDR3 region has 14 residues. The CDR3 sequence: CASSPGQGLSEQYF. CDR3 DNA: TGTGCCAGCTCACCGGGACAGGGCCTCTCAGAGCAGTACTTC. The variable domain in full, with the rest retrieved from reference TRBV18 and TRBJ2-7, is NAGVMQNPRHLVRRRGQEARLRCSPMKGHSHVYWYRQLPEEGLKFMVYLQKENIIDESGMPKERFSAEFPKEGPSILRIQQVVRGDSAAYFCASSPGQGLSEQYFGPGTRLTVT.

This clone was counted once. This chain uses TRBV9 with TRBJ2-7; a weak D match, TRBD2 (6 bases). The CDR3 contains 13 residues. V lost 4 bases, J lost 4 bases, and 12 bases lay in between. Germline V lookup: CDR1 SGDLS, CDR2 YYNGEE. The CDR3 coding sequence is TGTGCCAGCAGCCCGGGCGGGATGTACGAGCAGTACTTC. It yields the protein CASSPGGMYEQYF.

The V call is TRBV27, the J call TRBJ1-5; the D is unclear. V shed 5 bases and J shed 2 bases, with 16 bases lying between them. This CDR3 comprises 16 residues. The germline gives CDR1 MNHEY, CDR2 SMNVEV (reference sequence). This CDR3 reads CASSPSTGPGNQPQHF. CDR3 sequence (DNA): TGTGCCAGCAGTCCTTCCACTGGGCCGGGCAATCAGCCCCAGCATTTT.

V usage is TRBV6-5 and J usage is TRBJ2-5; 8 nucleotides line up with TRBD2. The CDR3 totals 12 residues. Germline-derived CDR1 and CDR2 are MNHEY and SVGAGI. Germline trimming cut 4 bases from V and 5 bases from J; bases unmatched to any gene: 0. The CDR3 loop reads CASSSSGETQYF. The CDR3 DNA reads TGTGCCAGCAGTTCTAGCGGGGAGACCCAGTACTTC.

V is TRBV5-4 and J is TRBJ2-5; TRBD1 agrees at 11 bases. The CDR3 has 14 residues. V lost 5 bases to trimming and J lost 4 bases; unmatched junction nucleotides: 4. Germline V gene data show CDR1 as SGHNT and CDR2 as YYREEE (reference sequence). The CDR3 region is CASRDGQGAETQYF. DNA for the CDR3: TGTGCCAGCAGAGACGGACAGGGGGCAGAGACCCAGTACTTC.

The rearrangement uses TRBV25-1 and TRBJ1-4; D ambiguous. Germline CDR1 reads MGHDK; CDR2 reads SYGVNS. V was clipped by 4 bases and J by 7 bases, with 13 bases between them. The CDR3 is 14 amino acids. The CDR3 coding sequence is TGTGCCAGCAGTGTGGCAGTCCCCCCTGAAAAACTGTTTTTT. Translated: CASSVAVPPEKLFF.

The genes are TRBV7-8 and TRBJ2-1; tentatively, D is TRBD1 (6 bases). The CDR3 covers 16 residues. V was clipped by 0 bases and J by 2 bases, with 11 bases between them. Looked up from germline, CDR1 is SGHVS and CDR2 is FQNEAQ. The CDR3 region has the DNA TGTGCCAGCAGCTTAGCGGGCAGGGGCACCTACAATGAGCAGTTCTTC. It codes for CASSLAGRGTYNEQFF.

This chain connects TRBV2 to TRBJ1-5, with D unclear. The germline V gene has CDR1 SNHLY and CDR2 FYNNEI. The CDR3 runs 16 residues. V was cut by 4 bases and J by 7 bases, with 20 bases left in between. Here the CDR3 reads CASSALPTQTGQPQHF. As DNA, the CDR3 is TGTGCCAGCAGTGCCCTCCCGACGCAGACGGGGCAGCCCCAGCATTTT.

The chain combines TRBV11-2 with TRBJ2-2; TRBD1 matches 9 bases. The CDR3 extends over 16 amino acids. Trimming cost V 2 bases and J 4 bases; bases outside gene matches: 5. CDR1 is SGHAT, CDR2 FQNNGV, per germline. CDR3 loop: CASSLMGQGGTGELFF. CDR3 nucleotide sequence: TGTGCCAGCAGCTTAATGGGACAGGGAGGCACCGGGGAGCTGTTTTTT.

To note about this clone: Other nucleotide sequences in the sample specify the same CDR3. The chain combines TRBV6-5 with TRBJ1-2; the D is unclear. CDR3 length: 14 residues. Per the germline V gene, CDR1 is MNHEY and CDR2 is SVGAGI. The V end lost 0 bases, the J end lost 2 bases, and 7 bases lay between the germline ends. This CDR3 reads CASSYSAQNYGYTF. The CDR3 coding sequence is TGTGCCAGCAGTTACTCGGCACAGAACTATGGCTACACCTTC.

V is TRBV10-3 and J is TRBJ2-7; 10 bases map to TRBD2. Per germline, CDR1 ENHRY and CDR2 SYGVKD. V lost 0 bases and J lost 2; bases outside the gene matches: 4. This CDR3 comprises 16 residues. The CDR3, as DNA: TGTGCCATCAGTGAGTCACTAGCGGGAAGTGCCTACGAGCAGTACTTC. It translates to CAISESLAGSAYEQYF.

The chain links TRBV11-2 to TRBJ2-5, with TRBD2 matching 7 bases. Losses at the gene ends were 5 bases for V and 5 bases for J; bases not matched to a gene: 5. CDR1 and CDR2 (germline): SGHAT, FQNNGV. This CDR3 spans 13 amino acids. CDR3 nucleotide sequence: TGTGCCAGCAGCCTGGGGGAGGGGGAGACCCAGTACTTC. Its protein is CASSLGEGETQYF. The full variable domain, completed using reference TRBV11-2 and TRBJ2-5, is EAGVAQSPRYKIIEKRQSVAFWCNPISGHATLYWYQQILGQGPKLLIQFQNNGVVDDSQLPKDRFSAERLKGVDSTLKIQPAKLEDSAVYLCASSLGEGETQYFGPGTRLLVL.

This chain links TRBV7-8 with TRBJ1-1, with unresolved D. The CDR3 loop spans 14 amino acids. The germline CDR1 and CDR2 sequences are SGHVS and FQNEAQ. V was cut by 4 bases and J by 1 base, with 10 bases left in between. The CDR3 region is CASSSQAGNTEAFF. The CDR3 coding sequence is TGTGCCAGCAGCTCTCAGGCAGGGAACACTGAAGCTTTCTTT.

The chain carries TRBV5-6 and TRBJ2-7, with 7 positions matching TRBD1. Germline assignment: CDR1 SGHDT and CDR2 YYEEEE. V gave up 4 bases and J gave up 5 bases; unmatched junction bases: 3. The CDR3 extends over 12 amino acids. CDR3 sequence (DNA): TGTGCCAGCAGCCCCGACAGGGACGAGCAGTACTTC. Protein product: CASSPDRDEQYF.

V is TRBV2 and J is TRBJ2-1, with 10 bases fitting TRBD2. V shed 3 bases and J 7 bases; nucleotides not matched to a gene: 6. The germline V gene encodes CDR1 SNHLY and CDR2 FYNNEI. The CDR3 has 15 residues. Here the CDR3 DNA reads TGTGCCAGCAGTGAGGCTAGCGGGAGATGGAATGAGCAGTTCTTC. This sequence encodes CASSEASGRWNEQFF.

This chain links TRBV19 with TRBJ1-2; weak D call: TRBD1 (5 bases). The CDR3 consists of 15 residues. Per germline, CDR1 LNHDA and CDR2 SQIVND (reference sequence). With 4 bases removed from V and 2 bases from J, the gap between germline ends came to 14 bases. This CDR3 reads CASSTVETENYGYTF. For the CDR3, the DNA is TGTGCCAGTAGTACCGTCGAGACAGAGAACTATGGCTACACCTTC.

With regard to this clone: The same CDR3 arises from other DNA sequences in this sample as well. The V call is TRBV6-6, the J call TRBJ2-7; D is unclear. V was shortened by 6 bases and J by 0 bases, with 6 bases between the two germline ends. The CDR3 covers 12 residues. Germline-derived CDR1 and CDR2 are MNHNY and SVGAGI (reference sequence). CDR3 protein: CASSPVSYEQYF. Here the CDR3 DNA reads TGTGCCAGCAGCCCTGTCTCCTACGAGCAGTACTTC.

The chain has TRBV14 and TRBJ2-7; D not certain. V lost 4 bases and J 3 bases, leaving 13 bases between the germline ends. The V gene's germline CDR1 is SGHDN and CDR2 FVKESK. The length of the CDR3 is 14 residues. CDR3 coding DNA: TGTGCCAGCAGCCTCGGGTCTCTGATCTACGAGCAGTACTTC. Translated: CASSLGSLIYEQYF.

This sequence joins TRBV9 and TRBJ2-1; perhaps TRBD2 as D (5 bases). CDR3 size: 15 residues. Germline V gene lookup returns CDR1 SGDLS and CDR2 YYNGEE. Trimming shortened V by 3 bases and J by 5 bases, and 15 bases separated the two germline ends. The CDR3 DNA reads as TGTGCCAGCAGCGCCCCCTCGGCGGGTAACAATGAGCAGTTCTTC. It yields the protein CASSAPSAGNNEQFF.

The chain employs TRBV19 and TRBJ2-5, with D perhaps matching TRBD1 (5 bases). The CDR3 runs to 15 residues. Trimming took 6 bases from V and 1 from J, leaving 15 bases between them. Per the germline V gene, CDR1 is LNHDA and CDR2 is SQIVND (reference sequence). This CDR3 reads CASSSQGVIQETQYF. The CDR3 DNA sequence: TGTGCCAGTAGCTCCCAAGGGGTCATCCAAGAGACCCAGTACTTC.

The CDR3 nucleotides read TGTGCCAGTAAGCCGCGGGACAGGGTCCAAGAGACCCAGTACTTC. Protein: CASKPRDRVQETQYF. The chain carries TRBV19 and TRBJ2-5; 9 positions agree with TRBD1. The J segment lost 1 base and the V segment lost 7 bases, leaving 7 bases of the junction unmatched. This CDR3 is built from 15 residues. The germline V gene has CDR1 LNHDA and CDR2 SQIVND (reference sequence).

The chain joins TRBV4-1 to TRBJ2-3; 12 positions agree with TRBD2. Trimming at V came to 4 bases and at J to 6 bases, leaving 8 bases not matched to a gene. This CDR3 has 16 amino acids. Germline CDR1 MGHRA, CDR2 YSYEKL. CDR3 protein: CASSLLLAGGEDTQYF. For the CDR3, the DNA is TGCGCCAGCAGCCTATTACTAGCGGGAGGAGAGGATACGCAGTATTTT.

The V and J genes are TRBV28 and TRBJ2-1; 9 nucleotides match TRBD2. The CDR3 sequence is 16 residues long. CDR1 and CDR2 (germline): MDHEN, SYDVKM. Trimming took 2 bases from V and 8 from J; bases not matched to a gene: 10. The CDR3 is CASSLGASGVWDEQFF. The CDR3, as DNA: TGTGCCAGCAGTTTAGGCGCTAGCGGGGTGTGGGATGAGCAGTTCTTC.

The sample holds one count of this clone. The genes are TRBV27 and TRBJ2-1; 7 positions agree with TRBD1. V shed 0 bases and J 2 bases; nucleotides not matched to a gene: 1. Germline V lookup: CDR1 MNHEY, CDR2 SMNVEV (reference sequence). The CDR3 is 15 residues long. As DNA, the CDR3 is TGTGCCAGCAGTTTATCTCAGGGGGCCTACAATGAGCAGTTCTTC. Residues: CASSLSQGAYNEQFF.

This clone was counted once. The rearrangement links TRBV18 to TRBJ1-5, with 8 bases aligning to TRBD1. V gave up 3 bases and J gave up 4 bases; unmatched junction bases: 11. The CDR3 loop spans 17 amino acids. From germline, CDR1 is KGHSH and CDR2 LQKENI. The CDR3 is CASSPSLGQGSNQPQHF. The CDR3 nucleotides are TGTGCCAGCTCACCTTCTTTAGGACAGGGCTCTAATCAGCCCCAGCATTTT.

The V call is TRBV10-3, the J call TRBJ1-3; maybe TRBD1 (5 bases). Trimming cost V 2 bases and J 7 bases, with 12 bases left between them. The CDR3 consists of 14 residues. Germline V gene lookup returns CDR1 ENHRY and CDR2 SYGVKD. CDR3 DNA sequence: TGTGCCATCAGTGAGGGGGCCCGGGGGAACACCATATATTTT. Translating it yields CAISEGARGNTIYF.

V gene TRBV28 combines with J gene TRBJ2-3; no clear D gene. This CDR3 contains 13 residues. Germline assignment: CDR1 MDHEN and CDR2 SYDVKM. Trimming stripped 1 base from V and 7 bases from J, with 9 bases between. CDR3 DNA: TGTGCCAGCAGTTTATCTCAGACTTATACGCAGTATTTT. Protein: CASSLSQTYTQYF.

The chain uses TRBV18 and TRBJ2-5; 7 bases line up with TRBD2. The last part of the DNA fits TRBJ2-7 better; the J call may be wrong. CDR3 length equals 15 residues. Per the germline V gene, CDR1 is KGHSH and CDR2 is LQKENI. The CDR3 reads CASSPSLAATYEQYF. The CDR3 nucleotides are TGTGCCAGCTCACCGAGCCTAGCGGCCACCTACGAGCAGTACTTC.

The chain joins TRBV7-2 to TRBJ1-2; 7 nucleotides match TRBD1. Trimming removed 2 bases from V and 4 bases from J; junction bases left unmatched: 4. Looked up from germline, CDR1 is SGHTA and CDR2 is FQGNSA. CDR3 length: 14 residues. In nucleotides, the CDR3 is TGTGCCAGCAGCTTAAACAGGGGCGGCTATGGCTACACCTTC. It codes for CASSLNRGGYGYTF.